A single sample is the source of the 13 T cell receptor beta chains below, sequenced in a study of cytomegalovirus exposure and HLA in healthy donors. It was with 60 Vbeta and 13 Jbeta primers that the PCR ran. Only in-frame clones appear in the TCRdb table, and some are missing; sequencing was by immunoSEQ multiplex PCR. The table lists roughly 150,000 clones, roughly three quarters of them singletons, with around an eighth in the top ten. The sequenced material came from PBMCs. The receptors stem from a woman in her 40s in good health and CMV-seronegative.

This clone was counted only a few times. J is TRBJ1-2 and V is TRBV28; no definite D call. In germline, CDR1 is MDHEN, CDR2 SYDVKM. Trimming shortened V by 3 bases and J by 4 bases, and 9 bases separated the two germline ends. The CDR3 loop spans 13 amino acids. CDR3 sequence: CASSLVQSYGYTF. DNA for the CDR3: TGTGCCAGCAGTTTGGTTCAGTCCTATGGCTACACCTTC.

The CDR3 spells CASRFQGLAGVAEQFF. The CDR3 DNA follows: TGTGCCAGCAGATTCCAGGGACTAGCGGGGGTGGCTGAGCAGTTCTTC. V is TRBV27 and J is TRBJ2-1, with 14 bases aligning to TRBD2. Germline CDR1 reads MNHEY; CDR2 reads SMNVEV (reference sequence). This CDR3 region has 16 residues. Unmatched junction bases numbered 10, after V lost 6 bases and J lost 9 bases.

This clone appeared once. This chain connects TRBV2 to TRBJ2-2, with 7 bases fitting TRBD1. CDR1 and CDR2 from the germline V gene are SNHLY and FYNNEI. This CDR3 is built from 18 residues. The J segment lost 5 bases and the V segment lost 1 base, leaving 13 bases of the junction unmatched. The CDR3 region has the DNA TGTGCCAGCAGTGAAGAGGGTGTCAGGGGGTATGAGACCGGGGAGCTGTTTTTT. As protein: CASSEEGVRGYETGELFF.

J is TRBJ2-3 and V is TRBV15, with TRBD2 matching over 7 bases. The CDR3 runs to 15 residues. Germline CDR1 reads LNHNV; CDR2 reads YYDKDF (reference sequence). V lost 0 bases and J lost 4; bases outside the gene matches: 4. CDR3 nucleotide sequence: TGTGCCACCAGCAGAGACGGGGGGATGGCAGATACGCAGTATTTT. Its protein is CATSRDGGMADTQYF.

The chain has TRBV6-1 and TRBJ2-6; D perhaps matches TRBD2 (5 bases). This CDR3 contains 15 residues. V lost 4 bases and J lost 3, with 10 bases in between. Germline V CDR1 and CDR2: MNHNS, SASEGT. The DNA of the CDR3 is TGTGCCAGCAGTGGCGGCGGAGGTGGGGCCAACGTCCTGACTTTC. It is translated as CASSGGGGGANVLTF.

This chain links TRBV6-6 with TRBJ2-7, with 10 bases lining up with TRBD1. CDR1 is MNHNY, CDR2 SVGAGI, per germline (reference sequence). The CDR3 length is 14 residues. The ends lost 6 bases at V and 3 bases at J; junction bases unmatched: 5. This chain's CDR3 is CASRGQGLDYEQYF. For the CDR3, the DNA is TGTGCCAGCAGGGGACAGGGGTTAGACTACGAGCAGTACTTC.

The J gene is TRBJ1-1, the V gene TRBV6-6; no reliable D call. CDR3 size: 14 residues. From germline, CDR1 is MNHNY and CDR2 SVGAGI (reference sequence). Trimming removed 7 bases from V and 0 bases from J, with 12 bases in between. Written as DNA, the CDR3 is TGTGCCAGCATTGAACGGGTCATGAACACTGAAGCTTTCTTT. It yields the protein CASIERVMNTEAFF.

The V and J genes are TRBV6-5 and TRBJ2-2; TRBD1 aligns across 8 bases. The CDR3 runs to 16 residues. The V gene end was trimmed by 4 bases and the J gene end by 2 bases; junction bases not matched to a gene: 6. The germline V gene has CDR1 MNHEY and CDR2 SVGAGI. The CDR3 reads CASSWTGTTNTGELFF. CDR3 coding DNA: TGTGCCAGCAGTTGGACAGGGACAACTAACACCGGGGAGCTGTTTTTT.

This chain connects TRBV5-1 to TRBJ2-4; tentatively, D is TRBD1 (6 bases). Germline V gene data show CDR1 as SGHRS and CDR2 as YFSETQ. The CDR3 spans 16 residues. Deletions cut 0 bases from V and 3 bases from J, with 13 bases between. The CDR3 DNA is TGCGCCAGCAGCTTGGGGTCAGGGGATGTCAAAAACATTCAGTACTTC. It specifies CASSLGSGDVKNIQYF.

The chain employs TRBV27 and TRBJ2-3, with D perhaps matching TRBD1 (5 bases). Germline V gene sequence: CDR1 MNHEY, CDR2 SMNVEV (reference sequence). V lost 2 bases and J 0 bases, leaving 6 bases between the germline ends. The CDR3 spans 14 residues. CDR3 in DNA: TGTGCCAGCAGTTTAGCAGGGAGCACAGATACGCAGTATTTT. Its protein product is CASSLAGSTDTQYF.

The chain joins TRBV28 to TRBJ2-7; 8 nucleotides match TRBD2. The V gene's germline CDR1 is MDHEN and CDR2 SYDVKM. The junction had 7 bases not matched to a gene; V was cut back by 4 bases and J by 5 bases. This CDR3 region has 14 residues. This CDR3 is CASSYGGGRHEQYF. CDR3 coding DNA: TGTGCCAGCAGTTACGGGGGGGGGAGGCACGAGCAGTACTTC.

The CDR3 nucleotides are TGTGCCAGCAGCTTAGAGGGGACTAGCGGGGGGGTTAGCACAGATACGCAGTATTTT. Encoded protein: CASSLEGTSGGVSTDTQYF. The rearrangement links TRBV11-2 to TRBJ2-3, with 16 bases identical to TRBD2. The CDR3 covers 19 residues. J lost 0 bases, V lost 0 bases, and 3 bases had no gene match. The germline V gene encodes CDR1 SGHAT and CDR2 FQNNGV.

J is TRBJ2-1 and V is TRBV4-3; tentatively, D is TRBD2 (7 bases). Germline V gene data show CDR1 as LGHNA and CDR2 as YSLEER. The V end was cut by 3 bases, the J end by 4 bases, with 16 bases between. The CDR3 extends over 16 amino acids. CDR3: CASSQELGGRYNEQFF. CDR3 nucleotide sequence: TGCGCCAGCAGCCAGGAATTGGGGGGGCGATACAATGAGCAGTTCTTC.